This T cell receptor (beta chain) was captured by sequencing in a study of blood T cell repertoires in COVID-19 (dated by TCRdb to the early 2020s). With regard to the full study: Samples covering the acute and convalescent phases of COVID-19 were provided by collaborators in the United States, Italy and Spain. The sample metadata nearly always contained a de-identified subject ID, COVID-19 status, age in years and sex. Subjects who had been exposed to COVID-19, were actively infected with it, or had recovered from it provided the deeply sampled blood TCRbeta repertoires that made up the dataset. HLA class I and class II types, where available, came from metadata supplied by the sample provider rather than from assay-based typing. The samples were drawn from two sources: the first 160 participants of the ongoing ImmuneRACE study, and 1,254 subjects contributed by 6 global collaborators. A freely available public database, intended as a resource for researchers studying the immune response to SARS-CoV-2, is where the repertoires were released. The prospective study material was composed of cDNA or gDNA derived from T cells, B-cell-depleted T cells, or PBMCs.

At one collaborating source in Seattle, patients were enrolled during active infection and were followed longitudinally through the course of disease. Collaborating institutions collected whole blood in K2EDTA tubes following their own protocols. Collaborator samples were shipped for TCRbeta analysis as frozen whole blood, isolated PBMCs, or DNA extracted from either sample type. TCRbeta CDR3 regions were amplified from genomic DNA by means of the immunoSEQ Assay, a bias-controlled multiplex PCR. As for how the authors treated the data: The number of nucleated cells in each sample was estimated by amplification of reference gene primers within the assay. To quantify the absolute abundance of each unique TCRbeta CDR3 rearrangement, sequence reads were collapsed and filtered. For each sample, productive Simpson clonality was calculated as the square root of Simpson's diversity index across productive rearrangements. Sourced from immuneACCESS, this table was stored by TCRdb with only in-frame sequences that have V and J called. A share of the clones is absent; for the studies checked, an unresolved V gene accounts for under half, and the remainder has no known explanation. The DNA was the basis for D and trimming; V, J and clone size are from that table. The sample table records 150,000 to 200,000 clones; approximately 95% of these occur just once. The ten largest clones capture roughly 2% of the sample.

General findings and caveats noted by the study authors: Clinical and demographic metadata were provided uncurated, with the amount varying by source and participant.

Trimming leaves V shorter by 1 base and J shorter by 8 bases, with the junction holding 8 bases beyond the gene matches. The germline V gene encodes CDR1 LGHNA and CDR2 YSLEER. The CDR3 numbers 16 residues from cysteine through phenylalanine. Just CDR3 DNA is preserved here, 48 bases in frame from base 1. Worth noting for this clone: The antigen it binds to is not known. No qualities accompany the bases; no much larger clone lies one base away.

This TCR derives from a woman aged 55-69 years with COVID-19, enrolled during active disease. The source material was peripheral blood. The chain is made from TRBV4-3 and TRBJ1-6; TRBD1 lines up with 7 middle nucleotides. The CDR3 loop reads CASSQGGTAIYSPLHF. The sequenced DNA: TGCGCCAGCAGCCAAGGGGGGACAGCAATATATTCACCCCTCCACTTT.